A single T cell receptor (beta chain) is shown here with its context. The length of the CDR3 is 18 residues. Original data processing: Amplification of reference gene primers provided the estimated nucleated cell counts. Profiled with immunoSEQ multiplex PCR; TCRdb holds only in-frame clones, not every one. The V and J calls and clone size come from that table; D and trimming were worked out from the DNA. The sample has fewer than 140,000 clones; 70% to 80% are singletons. This record comes from a study of blood T cell repertoires in COVID-19. Overall study: Acute-phase and convalescent COVID-19 samples originated in the United States, Italy and Spain. From T cells, B-cell-depleted T cells, or PBMCs came the material, which was cDNA or gDNA.

The J gene is TRBJ2-2, the V gene TRBV12-1; TRBD1 is the table's D call, not checked against the DNA. TRBV12-1 counts as a pseudogene. This TCR came from a human donor with acute or convalescent COVID-19. The donor label of this sample is uncertain. The material sequenced was peripheral blood. In nucleotides, the CDR3 is TGTGCCAGCAGCTTTGCGCGGGGCCAGGGGGCGCGGAGCGGGGAGCTGTTTTTT. Translated: CASSFARGQGARSGELFF.